Listed here are 26 T cell receptor beta chains from one sample, sequenced in a study of shared clonotypes between healthy human individuals. Sequenced by immunoSEQ multiplex PCR; TCRdb stores in-frame clones only, minus some. This table holds some 1.5 million clones, roughly 98% found once. Material: naive CD4+ T cells sorted from blood. Stated subset: CD45RA+ positively selected. All receptors come from a man aged 30 to 39 in good health.

The rearrangement uses TRBV9 and TRBJ2-1, with 7 bases fitting TRBD1. V lost 0 bases, J lost 7 bases, and 10 bases stayed unmatched. CDR1 and CDR2 (germline): SGDLS, YYNGEE. There are 16 residues in the CDR3. The CDR3 coding sequence is TGTGCCAGCAGCGTAGGGGGTCGGAACAGGGGAAATGAGCAGTTCTTC. It codes for CASSVGGRNRGNEQFF.

This rearrangement joins TRBV18 to TRBJ1-2, with D uncertain. V shed 6 bases and J shed 4 bases, with 15 bases lying between them. CDR1 and CDR2 from the germline V gene are KGHSH and LQKENI. This CDR3 region has 14 residues. The CDR3 nucleotides read TGTGCCAGCTCTCAGGTGATGATAGTCTATGGCTACACCTTC. Its translation is CASSQVMIVYGYTF.

The chain couples TRBV7-2 to TRBJ1-2, with 9 bases aligning to TRBD1. CDR3 length equals 17 residues. Trimming removed 1 base from V and 2 bases from J; junction bases left unmatched: 8. Germline V gene data show CDR1 as SGHTA and CDR2 as FQGNSA. The chain's CDR3 is CASSLVSRTGVNYGYTF. For the CDR3, the DNA is TGTGCCAGCAGCTTAGTGAGCCGGACAGGGGTAAACTATGGCTACACCTTC.

This rearrangement joins TRBV4-2 to TRBJ1-5; TRBD1 matches 7 bases. This CDR3 spans 16 amino acids. Trimming took 4 bases from V and 0 from J; bases not matched to a gene: 6. Germline-derived CDR1 and CDR2 are LGHNA and YNFKEQ. CDR3 amino acids: CASSPGTADSNQPQHF. CDR3 bases: TGTGCCAGCAGCCCCGGGACAGCGGATAGCAATCAGCCCCAGCATTTT.

This chain joins TRBV27 and TRBJ2-1, with TRBD1 matching over 9 bases. V trimming: 6 bases; J trimming: 5 bases; junction bases outside the gene matches: 5. Germline assignment: CDR1 MNHEY and CDR2 SMNVEV (reference sequence). CDR3 length: 14 residues. The CDR3 sequence: CASRKWTGDNEQFF. CDR3 DNA sequence: TGTGCCAGCAGAAAATGGACAGGGGACAATGAGCAGTTCTTC.

The chain joins TRBV18 to TRBJ2-3; D might be TRBD1 (5 bases). The CDR3 length is 20 residues. The V gene's germline CDR1 is KGHSH and CDR2 LQKENI. Trimming cost V 3 bases and J 2 bases, with 27 bases left between them. The CDR3 coding sequence is TGTGCCAGCTCACCTGCCCGCAGGGCCAATCTCTTGTTCCTCACAGATACGCAGTATTTT. This gives the protein CASSPARRANLLFLTDTQYF.

The genes are TRBV27 and TRBJ2-1, with D uncertain. The V end lost 5 bases, the J end lost 1 base, and 9 bases lay between the germline ends. Germline CDR1 and CDR2: MNHEY and SMNVEV (reference sequence). CDR3 length: 14 amino acids. This CDR3 reads CASSPVGSYNEQFF. The CDR3 bases are TGTGCCAGCAGTCCGGTTGGTTCCTACAATGAGCAGTTCTTC.

As DNA, the CDR3 is TGTGCCAGCAGCACCCGACAGGGCGAGGACTATGGCTACACCTTC. Protein product: CASSTRQGEDYGYTF. The J gene is TRBJ1-2, the V gene TRBV9; TRBD1 aligns across 7 bases. V lost 4 bases to trimming and J lost 3 bases; unmatched junction nucleotides: 9. The CDR3 is 15 amino acids. The V gene's germline CDR1 is SGDLS and CDR2 YYNGEE.

The J gene is TRBJ1-1, the V gene TRBV27; D gene unclear. Trimming removed 2 bases at V and 6 bases at J, with 13 bases between. This CDR3 has 14 amino acids. Germline CDR1 MNHEY, CDR2 SMNVEV (reference sequence). CDR3 region: CASSLGVLGAEAFF. CDR3 nucleotide sequence: TGTGCCAGCAGTTTAGGCGTCCTAGGCGCTGAAGCTTTCTTT.

The J gene is TRBJ2-5, the V gene TRBV4-2; D tentatively fits TRBD1 or TRBD2 (5 bases each). Per the germline V gene, CDR1 is LGHNA and CDR2 is YNFKEQ. The CDR3 loop spans 16 amino acids. V lost 4 bases and J 2 bases, leaving 17 bases between the germline ends. The chain's CDR3 is CASSPTRGVGQETQYF. In DNA form, the CDR3 reads TGTGCCAGCAGCCCTACACGAGGGGTCGGGCAAGAGACCCAGTACTTC.

This chain uses TRBV27 with TRBJ1-5, with 8 nucleotides matching TRBD1. The CDR3 runs to 15 residues. Germline CDR1 and CDR2: MNHEY and SMNVEV (reference sequence). With V trimmed by 6 bases and J by 7 bases, 11 bases remained unmatched. The CDR3 loop reads CASSPWTGIYQPQHF. CDR3 coding DNA: TGTGCCAGCAGCCCTTGGACAGGGATTTACCAGCCCCAGCATTTT.

The rearrangement joins TRBV7-3 to TRBJ2-1; D is unresolved. CDR1 is SGHTA and CDR2 is FQGTGA in the germline V gene. The ends were cut back, 3 bases at V and 10 bases at J, with 13 bases in the middle. The CDR3 totals 13 residues. The CDR3, as DNA: TGTGCCAGCAGCTTGGGTCTAGTGGAGGAGCAGTTCTTC. Translated: CASSLGLVEEQFF.

J is TRBJ2-1 and V is TRBV5-4; TRBD1 matches 11 bases. Germline CDR1 and CDR2: SGHNT and YYREEE (reference sequence). V lost 5 bases, J lost 7 bases, and 5 bases stayed unmatched. CDR3 length: 14 residues. The CDR3 nucleotides read TGTGCCAGCAGGGACAGGGGGCGCGGGAATGAGCAGTTCTTC. Amino acid sequence: CASRDRGRGNEQFF.

This chain uses TRBV18 with TRBJ2-7; D is tentatively TRBD1 or TRBD2 (7 bases each). Looked up from germline, CDR1 is KGHSH and CDR2 is LQKENI. The CDR3 is made up of 17 amino acids. Trimming shortened V by 1 base and J by 7 bases, and 23 bases separated the two germline ends. CDR3 in amino acids: CASSPQLGTRETGEQYF. Here the CDR3 DNA reads TGTGCCAGCTCACCACAATTAGGCACGCGGGAGACAGGGGAGCAGTACTTC.

J is TRBJ1-1 and V is TRBV7-3, with D perhaps TRBD1 (6 bases). This CDR3 is 13 amino acids long. V was cut by 1 base and J by 3 bases, with 6 bases left in between. CDR1 SGHTA and CDR2 FQGTGA come from the germline V gene. The CDR3 is CASSLNRDTEAFF. CDR3 coding DNA: TGTGCCAGCAGCTTAAACAGGGACACTGAAGCTTTCTTT.

This sequence joins TRBV11-2 and TRBJ2-1, with a weak D call TRBD2 (6 bases). This CDR3 has 15 amino acids. Trimming removed 3 bases from V and 0 bases from J, with 9 bases in between. From germline, CDR1 is SGHAT and CDR2 FQNNGV. The CDR3 bases are TGTGCCAGCAGCTTCCGGGGGTTCTCCTACAATGAGCAGTTCTTC. Translation: CASSFRGFSYNEQFF.

This rearrangement joins TRBV19 to TRBJ1-2, with 7 bases aligning to TRBD1. V gave up 7 bases and J gave up 0 bases; unmatched junction bases: 5. The CDR3 loop spans 14 amino acids. In germline, CDR1 is LNHDA, CDR2 SQIVND (reference sequence). CDR3 loop: CASNRDSSNYGYTF. The CDR3 region has the DNA TGTGCCAGTAATCGGGACAGCTCTAACTATGGCTACACCTTC. The variable domain in full, completed from reference TRBV19 and TRBJ1-2, reads DGGITQSPKYLFRKEGQNVTLSCEQNLNHDAMYWYRQDPGQGLRLIYYSQIVNDFQKGDIAEGYSVSREKKESFPLTVTSAQKNPTAFYLCASNRDSSNYGYTFGSGTRLTVV.

The chain carries TRBV10-3 and TRBJ2-1; maybe TRBD1 (6 bases). V dropped 8 bases and J dropped 2 bases, with 16 bases sitting between them. CDR1 is ENHRY and CDR2 is SYGVKD in the germline V gene. The CDR3 contains 15 residues. CDR3 nucleotide sequence: TGTGCCATCTCTACCCAGGACAGAGCCTACAATGAGCAGTTCTTC. This sequence encodes CAISTQDRAYNEQFF.

This CDR3 reads CASRLRGVGELFF. The CDR3 DNA reads TGTGCCAGCAGATTAAGGGGTGTCGGGGAGCTGTTTTTT. The chain is built from TRBV7-9 and TRBJ2-2; D is perhaps TRBD1 (5 bases). V dropped 6 bases and J dropped 7 bases, with 12 bases sitting between them. Germline CDR1 and CDR2: SEHNR and FQNEAQ (reference sequence). The CDR3 contains 13 residues.

The V gene is TRBV5-5, the J gene TRBJ2-6; 8 bases agree with TRBD2. With V trimmed by 4 bases and J by 0 bases, 9 bases remained unmatched. Germline loops: CDR1 SGHKS, CDR2 YYEKEE (reference sequence). The CDR3 is made up of 18 amino acids. Here the CDR3 DNA reads TGTGCCAGCAGCAGGGAAGCGGGAGTGCTCTCTGGGGCCAACGTCCTGACTTTC. Amino acids: CASSREAGVLSGANVLTF.

The chain recombines TRBV19 with TRBJ1-5; a possible D gene is TRBD1 (5 bases). The CDR3 length is 14 residues. The V gene lost 9 bases and the J gene lost 1 base, with 13 bases spanning the gap. Germline CDR1 is LNHDA and CDR2 is SQIVND (reference sequence). Written as DNA, the CDR3 is TGTGCCAGCCGCAGGGAGGGAAGCAATCAGCCCCAGCATTTT. It translates to CASRREGSNQPQHF.

The chain carries TRBV14 and TRBJ2-7; no clear D. The CDR3 consists of 12 residues. Per germline, CDR1 SGHDN and CDR2 FVKESK. V was pared by 3 bases and J by 6 bases, with 9 bases between. This CDR3 is CASSHGPLEQYF. Here the CDR3 DNA reads TGTGCCAGCAGCCACGGGCCTCTCGAGCAGTACTTC.

Of note for this clone: One junction end disagrees with the germline gene, perhaps due to a read error. The chain recombines TRBV10-2 with TRBJ2-1; 12 positions match TRBD2. CDR1 WSHSY and CDR2 SAAADI come from the germline V gene. The CDR3 spans 18 residues. CDR3 region: CASSGLAGGRFSNNEQFF. The CDR3 DNA is TGCGCCAGCAGTGGGCTAGCGGGAGGGCGATTCTCCAACAATGAGCAGTTCTTC.

Details on this clone: Other nucleotide sequences from this sample produce the same CDR3. This chain links TRBV5-4 with TRBJ2-7, with TRBD2 as a possible D gene (5 bases). V gave up 2 bases and J gave up 3 bases, with 9 bases separating them. The CDR3 has 13 residues. Germline V gene sequence: CDR1 SGHNT, CDR2 YYREEE (reference sequence). Here the CDR3 reads CASSFRGSYEQYF. CDR3 nucleotide sequence: TGTGCCAGCAGCTTTCGGGGAAGCTACGAGCAGTACTTC.

The chain couples TRBV18 to TRBJ1-1, with no clear D. This CDR3 spans 15 amino acids. Trimming stripped 4 bases from V and 3 bases from J, with 15 bases between. Germline-derived CDR1 and CDR2 are KGHSH and LQKENI. CDR3 bases: TGTGCCAGCTCACGAGACACCACTTGGGACACTGAAGCTTTCTTT. Encoded protein: CASSRDTTWDTEAFF.

The V gene is TRBV2, the J gene TRBJ2-7; 11 bases are shared with TRBD2. The V gene end was trimmed by 3 bases and the J gene end by 3 bases; junction bases not matched to a gene: 7. This CDR3 has 16 residues. Germline assignment: CDR1 SNHLY and CDR2 FYNNEI. The CDR3 is CASSEGLAGGGYEQYF. Here the CDR3 DNA reads TGTGCCAGCAGTGAGGGTCTAGCGGGAGGCGGCTACGAGCAGTACTTC.